The 20 T cell receptor beta chains presented below share a single source sample, sequenced in a study of T cell responses to AZD1222 COVID-19 vaccine. The protocol was immunoSEQ multiplex PCR, while the TCRdb copy is restricted to in-frame clones and leaves out a portion. This sample has 55,000 to 80,000 clones, with 84% found just once. This specimen was peripheral blood, taken on day 0 of AZD1222 vaccination. These receptors were collected from an adult in good health.

The CDR3 region is CSVVSGTSGGWNEQFF. CDR3 in DNA: TGCAGCGTTGTTTCCGGGACTAGCGGGGGGTGGAATGAGCAGTTCTTC. J is TRBJ2-1 and V is TRBV29-1, with 15 bases identical to TRBD2. The germline gives CDR1 SQVTM, CDR2 ANQGSEA. The V and J ends lost 4 bases and 7 bases, in that order; junction bases with no gene match: 8. This CDR3 spans 16 amino acids.

The chain uses TRBV29-1 and TRBJ1-1; TRBD1 matches 8 bases. The junction had 13 bases not matched to a gene; V was cut back by 8 bases and J by 8 bases. The CDR3 is made up of 13 amino acids. CDR1 is SQVTM, CDR2 ANQGSEA, per germline. The CDR3, as DNA: TGCAGCACAACGAGTAGGCGGACAGGGGAAGCTTTCTTT. It translates to CSTTSRRTGEAFF.

The chain has TRBV28 and TRBJ1-2; TRBD1 agrees at 9 bases. Germline V gene data show CDR1 as MDHEN and CDR2 as SYDVKM. The CDR3 has 15 residues. The trim removed 7 bases at V and 2 bases at J, leaving 8 bases unmatched. CDR3 nucleotides: TGTGCCAGCATAACCGGCGGGACAGGGAACTATGGCTACACCTTC. Protein sequence: CASITGGTGNYGYTF.

The V call is TRBV9, the J call TRBJ2-1; possible D gene TRBD1, 5 bases. V was clipped by 4 bases and J by 7 bases, with 15 bases between them. Germline assignment: CDR1 SGDLS and CDR2 YYNGEE. This CDR3 is built from 14 residues. The CDR3 here is CASSPQDGSNEQFF. CDR3 coding DNA: TGTGCCAGCAGCCCACAGGACGGGTCGAATGAGCAGTTCTTC.

This chain connects TRBV16 to TRBJ2-5; the match to TRBD2 covers 7 bases. This CDR3 spans 13 amino acids. Germline V lookup: CDR1 KGHSY, CDR2 FQNENV. V was pared by 4 bases and J by 4 bases, with 3 bases of the junction left unmatched. This CDR3 is CASSRTSRETQYF. CDR3 bases: TGTGCCAGCAGCCGGACTAGTAGAGAGACCCAGTACTTC.

The chain recombines TRBV28 with TRBJ1-1, with unresolved D. Germline V CDR1 and CDR2: MDHEN, SYDVKM. The CDR3 sequence is 12 residues long. Trimming shortened V by 4 bases and J by 1 base, and 4 bases separated the two germline ends. CDR3 DNA sequence: TGTGCCAGCAGTTACAGGAACACTGAAGCTTTCTTT. Amino acids: CASSYRNTEAFF.

This chain joins TRBV18 and TRBJ1-1; the D gene is possibly TRBD1 (5 bases). The V gene lost 2 bases and the J gene lost 4 bases, with 14 bases spanning the gap. This CDR3 has 15 residues. Germline loops: CDR1 KGHSH, CDR2 LQKENI. The CDR3 sequence: CASSPGQGGSTEAFF. CDR3 sequence (DNA): TGTGCCAGCTCACCAGGGCAGGGAGGAAGCACTGAAGCTTTCTTT.

This chain links TRBV11-3 with TRBJ1-5, with 11 bases lining up with TRBD1. Per germline, CDR1 SGHNT and CDR2 YENEEA. This CDR3 comprises 15 residues. V shed 5 bases and J 7 bases; nucleotides not matched to a gene: 7. The CDR3 sequence: CASSQDRGQGQPQHF. For the CDR3, the DNA is TGTGCCAGCAGCCAGGACAGGGGGCAAGGGCAGCCCCAGCATTTT.

J is TRBJ2-3 and V is TRBV5-5; 13 bases align to TRBD2. Germline V gene data show CDR1 as SGHKS and CDR2 as YYEKEE (reference sequence). Trimming removed 2 bases from V and 7 bases from J; junction bases left unmatched: 4. The CDR3 is 15 residues long. The chain's CDR3 is CASSLGLAGANTQYF. CDR3 nucleotides: TGTGCCAGCAGCTTAGGACTAGCGGGGGCAAATACGCAGTATTTT.

The rearrangement joins TRBV19 to TRBJ1-1; 7 bases fit TRBD1. V was clipped by 2 bases and J by 0 bases; unmatched bases: 9. Germline CDR1 and CDR2: LNHDA and SQIVND (reference sequence). This CDR3 spans 17 amino acids. This chain's CDR3 is CASSINAGGGMNTEAFF. CDR3 sequence (DNA): TGTGCCAGTAGTATAAACGCCGGAGGGGGCATGAACACTGAAGCTTTCTTT.

This clone was detected only a few times. The chain uses TRBV6-1 and TRBJ1-2; D is unclear. The CDR3 extends over 14 amino acids. V lost 2 bases, J lost 8 bases, and 15 bases lay in between. CDR1 is MNHNS and CDR2 is SASEGT in the germline V gene. The CDR3 nucleotides are TGTGCCAGCAGTGAAACGTCAGGCCCTAAGGGCTACACCTTC. Residues: CASSETSGPKGYTF.

This clone has only one observation. V is TRBV25-1 and J is TRBJ1-4; D is possibly TRBD1 (6 bases). This CDR3 region has 14 residues. The germline CDR1 and CDR2 sequences are MGHDK and SYGVNS. Trimming took off 7 bases at V and 8 bases at J, with 17 bases between the two ends. CDR3 in amino acids: CASTDGGAGEKLFF. The CDR3 coding sequence is TGTGCCAGCACAGACGGGGGGGCCGGGGAAAAACTGTTTTTT.

The gene calls are TRBV7-8 and TRBJ2-6; unclear D gene. CDR3 length equals 17 residues. Germline V CDR1 and CDR2: SGHVS, FQNEAQ. V was clipped by 6 bases and J by 0 bases, with 15 bases between them. CDR3 sequence: CASSPPRRFSGANVLTF. CDR3 nucleotide sequence: TGTGCCAGCAGTCCTCCTCGGCGTTTCTCTGGGGCCAACGTCCTGACTTTC.

This chain connects TRBV6-6 to TRBJ1-6; perhaps TRBD1 as D (6 bases). Germline values: CDR1 MNHNY, CDR2 SVGAGI (reference sequence). This CDR3 is built from 16 residues. The germline V and J ends were trimmed by 9 bases and 0 bases, with 15 bases remaining between them. The CDR3 loop reads CASIRGLSSYNSPLHF. CDR3 DNA sequence: TGTGCCAGTATCAGGGGACTGAGCTCCTATAATTCACCCCTCCACTTT.

Concerning this clone itself: The same CDR3 can be traced to other DNA sequences in this sample. V is TRBV9 and J is TRBJ2-3; 8 positions agree with TRBD1. This CDR3 contains 18 residues. V was pared by 0 bases and J by 6 bases, with 15 bases of the junction left unmatched. The germline gives CDR1 SGDLS, CDR2 YYNGEE. CDR3 in amino acids: CASSVEPRGAGGADTQYF. CDR3 DNA: TGTGCCAGCAGCGTAGAACCAAGGGGGGCAGGGGGCGCCGATACGCAGTATTTT.

This clone has just one count. This sequence joins TRBV7-3 and TRBJ2-7; possibly TRBD2 for D (6 bases). The germline CDR1 and CDR2 sequences are SGHTA and FQGTGA. V dropped 5 bases and J dropped 5 bases, with 13 bases sitting between them. The CDR3 length is 13 residues. The CDR3 here is CASSVGRDHEQYF. The CDR3 DNA is TGTGCCAGCAGCGTGGGGCGGGACCACGAGCAGTACTTC.

By share of the sample, this clone is medium-sized. The chain is built from TRBV4-1 and TRBJ1-1, with no clear D. The V end was cut by 0 bases, the J end by 6 bases, with 11 bases between. The germline gives CDR1 MGHRA, CDR2 YSYEKL. This CDR3 comprises 14 residues. The CDR3 sequence is CASSQDSAEAEAFF. The CDR3 DNA follows: TGCGCCAGCAGCCAAGACTCGGCAGAAGCTGAAGCTTTCTTT.

V usage is TRBV28 and J usage is TRBJ1-1; D unresolved. Per the germline V gene, CDR1 is MDHEN and CDR2 is SYDVKM. Trimming pared 6 bases from V and 1 base from J, leaving 9 bases between. This CDR3 has 13 amino acids. The chain's CDR3 is CASRPKGNTEAFF. Written as DNA, the CDR3 is TGTGCCAGCAGGCCCAAGGGGAACACTGAAGCTTTCTTT.

The chain combines TRBV29-1 with TRBJ1-4, with D perhaps TRBD1 (5 bases). Between the trimmed V and J ends, which lost 5 bases and 8 bases, there was a span of 12 bases. CDR1 is SQVTM and CDR2 is ANQGSEA in the germline V gene. The length of the CDR3 is 12 residues. The CDR3 spells CSVSKEGEKLFF. CDR3 nucleotide sequence: TGCAGCGTTTCAAAGGAGGGGGAAAAACTGTTTTTT.

The gene calls are TRBV9 and TRBJ1-2; D might be TRBD1 (5 bases). CDR3 size: 15 residues. CDR1 SGDLS and CDR2 YYNGEE come from the germline V gene. The V end was cut by 0 bases, the J end by 7 bases, with 16 bases between. This CDR3 reads CASSVATSGGGGYTF. The CDR3 DNA reads as TGTGCCAGCAGCGTAGCTACGAGCGGGGGAGGTGGCTACACCTTC. Variable domain in full (rest from reference TRBV9 and TRBJ1-2): DSGVTQTPKHLITATGQRVTLRCSPRSGDLSVYWYQQSLDQGLQFLIQYYNGEERAKGNILERFSAQQFPDLHSELNLSSLELGDSALYFCASSVATSGGGGYTFGSGTRLTVV.